The present T cell receptor beta chain was sequenced within a study of cytomegalovirus exposure and HLA in healthy donors. Findings of the study overall: TCR sequences were mostly rare, though some public TCRs occurred in many donors. In a later analysis, a missense DCLRE1C variant was linked to TCR beta V- and J-gene trimming. Cytomegalovirus-associated status was assigned to some 180 TCR beta chains.

About this clone: Its antigen is as yet unknown.

Primers included in the PCR were 60 Vbeta and 13 Jbeta primers. Profiled with immunoSEQ multiplex PCR; TCRdb holds only in-frame clones, not every one. The sample contains about 170,000 clones, about 82% of which appear only once. Germline V gene lookup returns CDR1 SGHDN and CDR2 FVKESK. V was cut by 4 bases and J by 7 bases, with 14 bases left in between. The CDR3 is 15 residues long. The source material was PBMCs. The chain has TRBV14 and TRBJ1-6; a possible D gene is TRBD1 (6 bases). The TCR originated in a male donor in good health and CMV-seronegative. The CDR3: CASSLQGRRNSPLHF. The CDR3 DNA reads as TGTGCCAGCAGCCTCCAGGGGCGGCGAAATTCACCCCTCCACTTT.